Included here is one T cell receptor beta chain sequence, with context. Its antigen is still unknown. Germline-derived CDR1 and CDR2 are SEHNR and FQNEAQ (reference sequence). Trimming took 0 bases from V and 1 from J; bases not matched to a gene: 3. This CDR3 is 17 amino acids long. The data belong to a study of T cell responses to AZD1222 COVID-19 vaccine. General study points: The sample set comprised mostly white British donors with more females, and clonal diversity was possibly underestimated.

Measured with immunoSEQ multiplex PCR; TCRdb has only the in-frame clones, and not every one. The sample consists of tens of thousands of clones, roughly four fifths of them appearing once. This sample comprised peripheral blood, obtained 28 days after the second AZD1222 dose. The clonotype originates from an adult who received the AZD1222 COVID-19 vaccine. The chain links TRBV7-9 to TRBJ2-1, with TRBD1 matching 10 bases. The CDR3 is CASSLAPGQGSYNEQFF. As DNA, the CDR3 is TGTGCCAGCAGCTTAGCCCCGGGACAGGGGTCCTACAATGAGCAGTTCTTC.